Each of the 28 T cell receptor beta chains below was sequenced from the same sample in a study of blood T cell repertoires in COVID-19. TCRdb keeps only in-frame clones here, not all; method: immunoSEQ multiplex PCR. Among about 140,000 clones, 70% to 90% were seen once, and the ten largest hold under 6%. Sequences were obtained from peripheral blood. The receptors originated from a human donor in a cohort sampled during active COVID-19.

Here the CDR3 DNA reads TGTGCCACCAGTGATTTGGGACAGGGGTTCCCAACAGATACGCAGTATTTT. This codes for CATSDLGQGFPTDTQYF. V and J are TRBV24-1 and TRBJ2-3, with 9 bases that match TRBD1. The CDR3 is 17 residues long. CDR1 and CDR2 (germline): KGHDR, SFDVKD. V lost 0 bases and J lost 3; bases outside the gene matches: 6.

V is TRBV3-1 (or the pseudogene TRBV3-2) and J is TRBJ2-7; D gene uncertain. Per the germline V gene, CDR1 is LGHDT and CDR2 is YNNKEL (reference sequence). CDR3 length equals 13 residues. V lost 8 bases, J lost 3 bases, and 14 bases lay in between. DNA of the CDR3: TGTGCCAGCCTTTCATCGACTGACTACGAGCAGTACTTC. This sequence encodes CASLSSTDYEQYF.

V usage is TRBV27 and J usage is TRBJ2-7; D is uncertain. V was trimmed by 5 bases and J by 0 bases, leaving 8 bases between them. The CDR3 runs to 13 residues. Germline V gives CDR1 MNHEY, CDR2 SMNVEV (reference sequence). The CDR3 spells CASSRRSSYEQYF. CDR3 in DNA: TGTGCCAGCAGTCGGCGGAGCTCCTACGAGCAGTACTTC.

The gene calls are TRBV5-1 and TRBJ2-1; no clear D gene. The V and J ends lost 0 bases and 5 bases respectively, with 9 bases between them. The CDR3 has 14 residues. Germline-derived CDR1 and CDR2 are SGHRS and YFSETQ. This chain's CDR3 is CASSLEEPHNEQFF. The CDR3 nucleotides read TGCGCCAGCAGCTTGGAGGAGCCCCACAATGAGCAGTTCTTC.

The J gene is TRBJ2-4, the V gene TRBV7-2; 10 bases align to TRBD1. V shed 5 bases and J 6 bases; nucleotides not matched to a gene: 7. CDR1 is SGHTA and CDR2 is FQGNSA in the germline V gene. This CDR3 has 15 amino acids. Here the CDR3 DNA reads TGTGCCAGCAGCACGGGACAGGGGAGAGGAAACATTCAGTACTTC. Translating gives CASSTGQGRGNIQYF.

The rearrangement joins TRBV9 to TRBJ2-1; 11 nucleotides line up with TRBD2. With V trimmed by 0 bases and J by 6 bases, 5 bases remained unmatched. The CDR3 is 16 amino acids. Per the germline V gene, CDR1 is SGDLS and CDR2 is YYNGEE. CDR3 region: CASSVDVGLAANEQFF. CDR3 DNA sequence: TGTGCCAGCAGCGTAGACGTGGGACTAGCGGCCAATGAGCAGTTCTTC. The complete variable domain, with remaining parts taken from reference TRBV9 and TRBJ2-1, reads DSGVTQTPKHLITATGQRVTLRCSPRSGDLSVYWYQQSLDQGLQFLIQYYNGEERAKGNILERFSAQQFPDLHSELNLSSLELGDSALYFCASSVDVGLAANEQFFGPGTRLTVL.

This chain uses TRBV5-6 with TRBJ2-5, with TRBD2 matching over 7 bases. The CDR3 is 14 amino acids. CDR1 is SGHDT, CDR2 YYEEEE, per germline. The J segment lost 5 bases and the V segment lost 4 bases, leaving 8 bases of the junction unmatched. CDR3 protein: CASSPFQGGETQYF. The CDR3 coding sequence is TGTGCCAGCAGCCCGTTCCAGGGAGGGGAGACCCAGTACTTC.

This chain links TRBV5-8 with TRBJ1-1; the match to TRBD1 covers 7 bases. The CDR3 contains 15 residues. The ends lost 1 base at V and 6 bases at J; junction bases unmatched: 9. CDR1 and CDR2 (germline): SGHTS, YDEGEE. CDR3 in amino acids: CASSLHRGPVAEAFF. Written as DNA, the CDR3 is TGTGCCAGCAGCTTGCACAGGGGTCCGGTGGCTGAAGCTTTCTTT.

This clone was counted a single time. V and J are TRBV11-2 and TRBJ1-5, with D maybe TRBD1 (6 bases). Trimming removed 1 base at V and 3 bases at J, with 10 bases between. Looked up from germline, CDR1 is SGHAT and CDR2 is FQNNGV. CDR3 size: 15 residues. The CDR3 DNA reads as TGTGCCAGCAGCTTAGGTGGACAGTTCAATCAGCCCCAGCATTTT. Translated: CASSLGGQFNQPQHF.

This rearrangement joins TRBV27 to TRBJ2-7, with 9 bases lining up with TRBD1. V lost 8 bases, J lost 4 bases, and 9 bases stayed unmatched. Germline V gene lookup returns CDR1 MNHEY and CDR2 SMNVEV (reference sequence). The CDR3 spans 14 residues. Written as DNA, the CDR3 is TGTGCCAGCGCCGCGGGACAGGGTCCATACGAGCAGTACTTC. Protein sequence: CASAAGQGPYEQYF.

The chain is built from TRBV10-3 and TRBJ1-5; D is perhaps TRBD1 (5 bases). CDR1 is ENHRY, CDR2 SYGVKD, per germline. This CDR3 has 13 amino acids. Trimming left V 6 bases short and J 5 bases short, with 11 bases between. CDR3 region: CAIRGAIDQPQHF. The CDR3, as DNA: TGTGCCATCAGAGGGGCCATTGATCAGCCCCAGCATTTT.

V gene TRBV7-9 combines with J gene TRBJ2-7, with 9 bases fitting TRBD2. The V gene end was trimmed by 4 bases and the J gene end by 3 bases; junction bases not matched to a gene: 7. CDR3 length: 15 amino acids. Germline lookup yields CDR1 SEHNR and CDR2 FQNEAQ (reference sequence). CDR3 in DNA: TGTGCCAGCAGCTCCTCCGGGACTAGCAGCTACGAGCAGTACTTC. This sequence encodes CASSSSGTSSYEQYF. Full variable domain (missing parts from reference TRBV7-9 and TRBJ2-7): DTGVSQNPRHKITKRGQNVTFRCDPISEHNRLYWYRQTLGQGPEFLTYFQNEAQLEKSRLLSDRFSAERPKGSFSTLEIQRTEQGDSAMYLCASSSSGTSSYEQYFGPGTRLTVT.

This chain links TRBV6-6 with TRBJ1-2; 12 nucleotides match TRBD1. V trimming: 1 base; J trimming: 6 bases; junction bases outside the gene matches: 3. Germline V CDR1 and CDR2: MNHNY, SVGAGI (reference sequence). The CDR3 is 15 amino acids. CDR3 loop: CASSYWDRGRDGYTF. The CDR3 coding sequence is TGTGCCAGCAGTTACTGGGACAGGGGGCGGGATGGCTACACCTTC.

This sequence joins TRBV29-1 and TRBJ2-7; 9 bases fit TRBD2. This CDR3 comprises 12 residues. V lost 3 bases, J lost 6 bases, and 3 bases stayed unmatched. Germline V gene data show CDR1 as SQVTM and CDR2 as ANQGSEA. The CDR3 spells CSVDVAGAEQYF. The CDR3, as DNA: TGCAGCGTTGACGTAGCGGGAGCCGAGCAGTACTTC.

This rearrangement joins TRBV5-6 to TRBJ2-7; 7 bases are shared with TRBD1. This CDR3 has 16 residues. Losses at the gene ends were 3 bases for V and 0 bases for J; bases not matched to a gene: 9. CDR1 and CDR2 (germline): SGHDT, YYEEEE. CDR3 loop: CASSSDRVSRSYEQYF. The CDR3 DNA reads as TGTGCCAGCAGCTCTGACAGGGTTAGCCGCTCCTACGAGCAGTACTTC.

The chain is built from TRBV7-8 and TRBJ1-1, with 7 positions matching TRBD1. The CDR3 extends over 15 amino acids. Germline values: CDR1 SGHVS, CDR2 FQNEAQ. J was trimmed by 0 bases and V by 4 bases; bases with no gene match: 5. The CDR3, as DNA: TGTGCCAGCAGCTCTAGGACAGGAATGAACACTGAAGCTTTCTTT. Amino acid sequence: CASSSRTGMNTEAFF.

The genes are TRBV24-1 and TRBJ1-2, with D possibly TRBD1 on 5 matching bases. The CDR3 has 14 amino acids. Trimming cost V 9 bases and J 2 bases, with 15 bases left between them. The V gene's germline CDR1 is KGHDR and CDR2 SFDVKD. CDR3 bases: TGTGCCACCGCGGGGGGGGATTCAAACTATGGCTACACCTTC. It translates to CATAGGDSNYGYTF.

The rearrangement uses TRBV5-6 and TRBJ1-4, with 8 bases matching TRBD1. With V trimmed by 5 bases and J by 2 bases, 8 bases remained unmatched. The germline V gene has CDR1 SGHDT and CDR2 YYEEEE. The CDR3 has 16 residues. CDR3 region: CASSLDRGPTNEKLFF. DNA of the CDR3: TGTGCCAGCAGTCTCGACAGGGGCCCCACTAATGAAAAACTGTTTTTT.

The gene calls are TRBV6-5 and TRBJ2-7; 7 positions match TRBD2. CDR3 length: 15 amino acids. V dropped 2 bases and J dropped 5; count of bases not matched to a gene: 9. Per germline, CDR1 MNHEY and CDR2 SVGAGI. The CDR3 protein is CASSYPGEGVNEQYF. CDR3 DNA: TGTGCCAGCAGTTACCCGGGGGAGGGCGTTAACGAGCAGTACTTC.

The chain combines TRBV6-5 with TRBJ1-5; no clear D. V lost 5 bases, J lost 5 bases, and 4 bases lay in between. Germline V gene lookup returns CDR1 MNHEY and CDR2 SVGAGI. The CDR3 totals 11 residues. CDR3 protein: CASSQDQPQHF. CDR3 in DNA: TGTGCCAGCAGTCAGGATCAGCCCCAGCATTTT.

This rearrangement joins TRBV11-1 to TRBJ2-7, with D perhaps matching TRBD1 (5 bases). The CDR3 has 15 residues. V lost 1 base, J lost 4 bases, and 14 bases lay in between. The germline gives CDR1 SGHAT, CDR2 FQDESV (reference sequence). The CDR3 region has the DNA TGTGCCAGCAGCTTAGGGGCAGGGTCTTGGTACGAGCAGTACTTC. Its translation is CASSLGAGSWYEQYF.

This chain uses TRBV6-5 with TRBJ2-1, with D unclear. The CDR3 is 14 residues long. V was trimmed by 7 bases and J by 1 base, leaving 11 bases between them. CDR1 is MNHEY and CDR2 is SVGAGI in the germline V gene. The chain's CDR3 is CASTTGNSYNEQFF. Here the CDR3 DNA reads TGTGCCAGCACGACTGGAAATTCCTACAATGAGCAGTTCTTC.

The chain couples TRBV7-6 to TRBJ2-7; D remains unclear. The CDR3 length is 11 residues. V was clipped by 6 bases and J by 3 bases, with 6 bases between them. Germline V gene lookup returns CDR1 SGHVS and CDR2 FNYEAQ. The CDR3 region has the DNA TGTGCCAGCAGTCCAGACTACGAGCAGTACTTC. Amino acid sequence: CASSPDYEQYF. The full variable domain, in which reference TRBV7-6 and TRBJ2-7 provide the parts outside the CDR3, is GAGVSQSPRYKVTKRGQDVALRCDPISGHVSLYWYRQALGQGPEFLTYFNYEAQQDKSGLPNDRFSAERPEGSISTLTIQRTEQRDSAMYRCASSPDYEQYFGPGTRLTVT.

In DNA, the CDR3 is TGTGCCAGCAGCTGGGGGACAGGGGGCGAGCAGTACTTC. Residues: CASSWGTGGEQYF. This chain connects TRBV5-5 to TRBJ2-7; 11 bases agree with TRBD1. V lost 3 bases and J lost 6; bases outside the gene matches: 2. Germline CDR1 is SGHKS and CDR2 is YYEKEE (reference sequence). The CDR3 totals 13 residues. Complete variable domain (other parts from reference TRBV5-5 and TRBJ2-7): DAGVTQSPTHLIKTRGQQVTLRCSPISGHKSVSWYQQVLGQGPQFIFQYYEKEERGRGNFPDRFSARQFPNYSSELNVNALLLGDSALYLCASSWGTGGEQYFGPGTRLTVT.

CDR3 in amino acids: CASSLMTSGPQETQYF. CDR3 in DNA: TGTGCCAGCAGTTTAATGACTAGCGGGCCCCAAGAGACCCAGTACTTC. The rearrangement uses TRBV28 and TRBJ2-5, with TRBD2 matching over 10 bases. Looked up from germline, CDR1 is MDHEN and CDR2 is SYDVKM. This CDR3 is built from 16 residues. V lost 2 bases to trimming and J lost 1 base; unmatched junction nucleotides: 4.

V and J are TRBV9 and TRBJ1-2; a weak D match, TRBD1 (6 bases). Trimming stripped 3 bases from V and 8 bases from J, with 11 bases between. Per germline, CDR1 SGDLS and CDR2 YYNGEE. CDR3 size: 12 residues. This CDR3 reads CASSGTTGGYTF. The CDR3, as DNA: TGTGCCAGCAGCGGCACGACAGGCGGCTACACCTTC.

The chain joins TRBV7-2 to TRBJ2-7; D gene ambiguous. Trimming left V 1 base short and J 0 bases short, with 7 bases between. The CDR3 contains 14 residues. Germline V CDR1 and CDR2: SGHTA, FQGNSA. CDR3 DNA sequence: TGTGCCAGCAGCTTAGTAGTGCTCTCCTACGAGCAGTACTTC. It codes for CASSLVVLSYEQYF.

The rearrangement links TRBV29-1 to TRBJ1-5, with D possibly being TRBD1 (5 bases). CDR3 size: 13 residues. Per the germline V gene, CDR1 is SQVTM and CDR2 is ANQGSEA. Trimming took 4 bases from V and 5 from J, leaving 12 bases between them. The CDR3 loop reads CSVGKGRDQPQHF. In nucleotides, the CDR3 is TGCAGCGTTGGAAAGGGGAGGGATCAGCCCCAGCATTTT. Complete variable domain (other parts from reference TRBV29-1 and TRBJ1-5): SAVISQKPSRDICQRGTSLTIQCQVDSQVTMMFWYRQQPGQSLTLIATANQGSEATYESGFVIDKFPISRPNLTFSTLTVSNMSPEDSSIYLCSVGKGRDQPQHFGDGTRLSIL.